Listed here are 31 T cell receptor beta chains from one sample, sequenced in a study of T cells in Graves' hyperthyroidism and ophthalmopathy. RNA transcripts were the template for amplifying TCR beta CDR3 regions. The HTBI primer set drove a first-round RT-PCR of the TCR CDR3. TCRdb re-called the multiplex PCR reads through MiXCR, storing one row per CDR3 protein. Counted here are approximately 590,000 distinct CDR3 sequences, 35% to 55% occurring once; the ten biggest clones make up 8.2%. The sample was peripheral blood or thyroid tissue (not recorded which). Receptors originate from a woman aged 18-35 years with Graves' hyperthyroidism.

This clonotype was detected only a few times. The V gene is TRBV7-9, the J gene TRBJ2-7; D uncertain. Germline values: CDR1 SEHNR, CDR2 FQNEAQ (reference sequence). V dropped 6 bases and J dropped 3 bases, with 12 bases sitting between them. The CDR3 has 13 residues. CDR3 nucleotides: TGTGCCAGCAGACCCCCCACATACTACGAGCAGTACTTC. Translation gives CASRPPTYYEQYF.

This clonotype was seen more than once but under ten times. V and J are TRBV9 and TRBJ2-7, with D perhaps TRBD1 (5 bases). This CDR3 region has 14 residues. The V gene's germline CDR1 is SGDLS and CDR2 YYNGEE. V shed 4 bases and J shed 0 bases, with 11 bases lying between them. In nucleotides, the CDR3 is TGTGCCAGCAGCCAGACAGTCCCCTCCTACGAGCAGTACTTC. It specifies CASSQTVPSYEQYF.

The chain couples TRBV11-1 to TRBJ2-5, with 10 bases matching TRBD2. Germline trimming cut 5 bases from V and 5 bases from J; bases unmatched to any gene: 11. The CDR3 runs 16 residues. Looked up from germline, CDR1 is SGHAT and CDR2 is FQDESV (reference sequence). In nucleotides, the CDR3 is TGTGCCAGCAGCGCGGACCACCTAGCGGGAGCCGAGACCCAGTACTTC. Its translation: CASSADHLAGAETQYF.

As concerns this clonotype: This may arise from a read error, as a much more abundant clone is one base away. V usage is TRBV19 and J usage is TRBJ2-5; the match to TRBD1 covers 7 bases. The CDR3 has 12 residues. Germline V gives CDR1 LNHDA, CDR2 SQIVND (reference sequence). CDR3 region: CATTGAQETQNF. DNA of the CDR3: TGTGCCACAACAGGGGCCCAAGAGACCCAGAACTTC.

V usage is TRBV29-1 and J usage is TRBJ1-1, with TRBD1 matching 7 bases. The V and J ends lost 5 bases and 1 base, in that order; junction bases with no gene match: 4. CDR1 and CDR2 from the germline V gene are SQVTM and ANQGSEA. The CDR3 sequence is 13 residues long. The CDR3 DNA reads TGCAGCGTTTCGGGACAGCCGAACACTGAAGCTTTCTTT. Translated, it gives CSVSGQPNTEAFF.

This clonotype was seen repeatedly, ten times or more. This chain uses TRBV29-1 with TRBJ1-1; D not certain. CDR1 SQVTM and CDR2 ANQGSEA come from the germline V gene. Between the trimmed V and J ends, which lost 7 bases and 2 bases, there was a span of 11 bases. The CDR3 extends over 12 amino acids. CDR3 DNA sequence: TGCAGCGCCCAAGCGGTTAACACTGAAGCTTTCTTT. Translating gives CSAQAVNTEAFF.

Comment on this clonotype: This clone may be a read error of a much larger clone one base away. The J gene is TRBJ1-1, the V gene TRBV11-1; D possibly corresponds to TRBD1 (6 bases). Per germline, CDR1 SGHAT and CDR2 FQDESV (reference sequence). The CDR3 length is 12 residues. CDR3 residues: CARSPTQGWAFF. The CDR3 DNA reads TGTGCCCGCAGCCCGACACAGGGTTGGGCTTTCTTT.

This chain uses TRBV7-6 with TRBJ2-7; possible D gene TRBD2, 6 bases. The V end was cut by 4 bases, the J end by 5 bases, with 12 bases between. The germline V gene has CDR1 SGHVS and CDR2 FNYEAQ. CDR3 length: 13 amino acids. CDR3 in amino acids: CASSSGVGDEQYF. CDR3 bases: TGTGCCAGCAGCTCGGGAGTGGGGGACGAGCAGTACTTC.

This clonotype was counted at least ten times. Here the CDR3 reads CASSVSGGETQYF. The CDR3 nucleotides read TGTGCCAGCAGCGTTTCAGGGGGCGAGACCCAGTACTTC. The chain recombines TRBV7-3 with TRBJ2-5, with 8 positions matching TRBD1. There are 13 residues in the CDR3. The V and J ends lost 5 bases and 5 bases, in that order; junction bases with no gene match: 4. CDR1 is SGHTA, CDR2 FQGTGA, per germline.

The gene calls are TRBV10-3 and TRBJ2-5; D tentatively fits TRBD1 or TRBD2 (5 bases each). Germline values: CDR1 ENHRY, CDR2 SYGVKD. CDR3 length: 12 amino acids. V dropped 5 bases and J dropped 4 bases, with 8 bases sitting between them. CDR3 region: CAISFGGETQYF. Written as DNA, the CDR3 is TGTGCCATCAGTTTTGGGGGAGAGACCCAGTACTTC.

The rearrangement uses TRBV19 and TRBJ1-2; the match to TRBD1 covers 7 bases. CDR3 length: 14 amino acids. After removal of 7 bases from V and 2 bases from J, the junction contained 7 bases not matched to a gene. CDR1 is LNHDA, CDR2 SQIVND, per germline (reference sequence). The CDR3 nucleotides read TGTGCCAGTACCAAGGACAGGACCAACTATGGCTACACCTTC. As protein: CASTKDRTNYGYTF.

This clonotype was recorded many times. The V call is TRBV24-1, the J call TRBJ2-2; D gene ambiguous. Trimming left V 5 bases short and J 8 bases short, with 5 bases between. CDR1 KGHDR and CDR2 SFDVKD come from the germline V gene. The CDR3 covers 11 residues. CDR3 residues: CATSVSGELFF. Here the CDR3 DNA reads TGTGCCACCAGTGTTTCGGGGGAGCTGTTTTTT.

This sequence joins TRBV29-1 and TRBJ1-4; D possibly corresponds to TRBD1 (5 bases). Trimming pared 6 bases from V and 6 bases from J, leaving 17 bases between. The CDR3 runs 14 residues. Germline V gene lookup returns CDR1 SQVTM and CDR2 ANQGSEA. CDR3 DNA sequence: TGCAGCGTGACCCCGGGAGGGGCTGATGAAAAACTGTTTTTT. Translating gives CSVTPGGADEKLFF.

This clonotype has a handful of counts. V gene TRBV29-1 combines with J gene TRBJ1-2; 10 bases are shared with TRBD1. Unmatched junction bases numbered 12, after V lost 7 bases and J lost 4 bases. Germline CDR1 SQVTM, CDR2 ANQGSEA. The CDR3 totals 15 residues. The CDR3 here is CSANGPGQGPYGYTF. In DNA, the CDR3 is TGCAGCGCCAACGGGCCGGGACAGGGGCCCTATGGCTACACCTTC. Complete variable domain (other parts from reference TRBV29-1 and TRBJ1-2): SAVISQKPSRDICQRGTSLTIQCQVDSQVTMMFWYRQQPGQSLTLIATANQGSEATYESGFVIDKFPISRPNLTFSTLTVSNMSPEDSSIYLCSANGPGQGPYGYTFGSGTRLTVV.

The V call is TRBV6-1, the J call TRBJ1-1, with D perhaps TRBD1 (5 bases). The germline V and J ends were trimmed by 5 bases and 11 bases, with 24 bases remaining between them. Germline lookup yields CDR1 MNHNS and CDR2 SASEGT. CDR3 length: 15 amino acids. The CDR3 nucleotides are TGTGCCAGCAGTCTCCTGACTTCGCTCGCGGAGGGGGCTTTCTTT. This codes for CASSLLTSLAEGAFF.

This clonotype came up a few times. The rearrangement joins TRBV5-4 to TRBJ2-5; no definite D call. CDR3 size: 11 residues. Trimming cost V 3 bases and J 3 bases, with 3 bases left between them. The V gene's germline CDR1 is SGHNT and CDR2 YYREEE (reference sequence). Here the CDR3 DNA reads TGTGCCAGCAGCTGGGAAGAGACCCAGTACTTC. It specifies CASSWEETQYF.

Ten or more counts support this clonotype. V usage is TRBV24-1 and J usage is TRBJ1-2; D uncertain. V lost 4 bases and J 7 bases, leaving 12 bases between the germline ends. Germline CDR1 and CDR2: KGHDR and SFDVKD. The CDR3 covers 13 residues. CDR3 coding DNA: TGTGCCACCAGTGAGATTCTGTTTGGTGGCTACACCTTC. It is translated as CATSEILFGGYTF.

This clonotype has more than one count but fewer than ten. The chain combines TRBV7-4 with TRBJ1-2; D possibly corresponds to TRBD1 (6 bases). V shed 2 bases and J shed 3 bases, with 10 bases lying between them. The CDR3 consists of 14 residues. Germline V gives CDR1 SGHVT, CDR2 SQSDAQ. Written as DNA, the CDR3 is TGTGCCAGCAGCTTAAACAGGGACCACTATGGCTACACCTTC. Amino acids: CASSLNRDHYGYTF.

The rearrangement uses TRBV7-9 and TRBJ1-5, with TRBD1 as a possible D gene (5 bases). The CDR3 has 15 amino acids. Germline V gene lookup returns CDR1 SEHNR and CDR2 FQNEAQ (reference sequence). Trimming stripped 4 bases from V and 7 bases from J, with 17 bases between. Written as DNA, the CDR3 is TGTGCCAGCAGCTCCGGGACGGTGGGCGGCCAGCCCCAGCATTTT. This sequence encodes CASSSGTVGGQPQHF.

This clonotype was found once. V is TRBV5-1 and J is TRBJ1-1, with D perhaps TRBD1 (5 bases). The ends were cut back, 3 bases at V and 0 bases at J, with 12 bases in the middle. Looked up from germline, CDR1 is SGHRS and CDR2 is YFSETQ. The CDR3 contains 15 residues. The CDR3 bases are TGCGCCAGCAGCTCGAGGGGCAATATGAACACTGAAGCTTTCTTT. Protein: CASSSRGNMNTEAFF.

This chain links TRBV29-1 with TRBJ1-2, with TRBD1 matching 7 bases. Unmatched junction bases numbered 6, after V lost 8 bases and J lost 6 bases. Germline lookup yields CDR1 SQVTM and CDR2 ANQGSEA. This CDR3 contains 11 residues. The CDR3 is CSLKDRNGYTF. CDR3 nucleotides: TGCAGCTTGAAGGACAGGAATGGCTACACCTTC.

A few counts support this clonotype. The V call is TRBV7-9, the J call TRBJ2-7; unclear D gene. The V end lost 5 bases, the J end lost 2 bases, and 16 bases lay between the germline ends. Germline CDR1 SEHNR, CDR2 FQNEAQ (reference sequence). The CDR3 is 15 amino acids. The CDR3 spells CASSHVGPSTYEQYF. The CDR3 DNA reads TGTGCCAGCAGCCACGTAGGACCAAGTACCTACGAGCAGTACTTC. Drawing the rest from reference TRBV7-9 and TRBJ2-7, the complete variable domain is DTGVSQNPRHKITKRGQNVTFRCDPISEHNRLYWYRQTLGQGPEFLTYFQNEAQLEKSRLLSDRFSAERPKGSFSTLEIQRTEQGDSAMYLCASSHVGPSTYEQYFGPGTRLTVT.

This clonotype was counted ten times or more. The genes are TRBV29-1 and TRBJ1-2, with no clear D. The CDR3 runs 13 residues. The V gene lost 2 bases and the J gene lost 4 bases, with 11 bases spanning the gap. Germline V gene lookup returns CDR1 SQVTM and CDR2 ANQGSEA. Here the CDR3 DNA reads TGCAGCGTTGAACGTCCACGGCCCTATGGCTACACCTTC. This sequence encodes CSVERPRPYGYTF.

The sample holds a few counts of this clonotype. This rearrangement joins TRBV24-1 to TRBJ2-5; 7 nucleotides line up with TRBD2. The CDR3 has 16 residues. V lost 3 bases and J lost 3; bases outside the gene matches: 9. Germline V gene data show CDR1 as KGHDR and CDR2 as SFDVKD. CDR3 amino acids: CATSDRNLGLEETQYF. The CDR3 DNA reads TGTGCCACCAGTGATAGGAACCTCGGACTAGAAGAGACCCAGTACTTC.

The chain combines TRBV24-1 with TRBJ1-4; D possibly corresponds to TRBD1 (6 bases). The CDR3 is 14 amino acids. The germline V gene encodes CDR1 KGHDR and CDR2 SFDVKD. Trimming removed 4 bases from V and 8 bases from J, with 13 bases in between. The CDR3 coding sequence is TGTGCCACCAGTGACGCTGGACAGAGCGAAAAACTGTTTTTT. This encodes CATSDAGQSEKLFF.

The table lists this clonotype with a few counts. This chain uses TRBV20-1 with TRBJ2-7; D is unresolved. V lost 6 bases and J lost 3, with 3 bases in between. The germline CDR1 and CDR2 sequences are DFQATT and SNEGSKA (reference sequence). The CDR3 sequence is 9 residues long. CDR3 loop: CSAGYEQYF. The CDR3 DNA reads TGCAGTGCGGGCTACGAGCAGTACTTC.

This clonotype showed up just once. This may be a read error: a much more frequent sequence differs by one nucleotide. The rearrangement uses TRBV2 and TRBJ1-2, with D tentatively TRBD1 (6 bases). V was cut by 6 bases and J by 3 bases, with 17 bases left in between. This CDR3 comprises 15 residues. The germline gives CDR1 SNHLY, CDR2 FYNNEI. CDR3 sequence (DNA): TGTGCCAGCAGGCACCCAGGGGTCTCGGACTATGGCTACACCTTC. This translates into CASRHPGVSDYGYTF.

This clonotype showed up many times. CDR3: CATSEGRGPQETQYF. The CDR3 bases are TGTGCCACCAGTGAGGGCAGGGGCCCGCAAGAGACCCAGTACTTC. The rearrangement links TRBV24-1 to TRBJ2-5; TRBD1 is a possible D gene (6 bases). Germline CDR1 is KGHDR and CDR2 is SFDVKD. The CDR3 runs to 15 residues. With 4 bases removed from V and 2 bases from J, the gap between germline ends came to 13 bases.

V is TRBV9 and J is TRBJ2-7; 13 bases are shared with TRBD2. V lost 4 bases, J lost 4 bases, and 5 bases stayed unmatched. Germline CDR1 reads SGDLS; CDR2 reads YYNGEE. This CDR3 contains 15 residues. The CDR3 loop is CASSPGLAGEYEQYF. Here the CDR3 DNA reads TGTGCCAGCAGCCCCGGACTAGCGGGAGAGTACGAGCAGTACTTC.

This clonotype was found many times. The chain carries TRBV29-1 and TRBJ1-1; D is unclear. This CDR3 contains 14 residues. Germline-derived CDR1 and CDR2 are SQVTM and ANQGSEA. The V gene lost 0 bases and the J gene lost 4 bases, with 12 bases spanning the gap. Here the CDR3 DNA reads TGCAGCGTTGAAGACAAGGAGGCGGGCACTGAAGCTTTCTTT. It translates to CSVEDKEAGTEAFF.

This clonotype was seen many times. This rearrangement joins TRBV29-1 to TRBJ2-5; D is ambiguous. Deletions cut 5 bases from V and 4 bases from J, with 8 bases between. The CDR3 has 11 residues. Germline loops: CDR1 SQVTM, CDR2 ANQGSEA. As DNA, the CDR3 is TGCAGCGTTTCCCAAGGAGAGACCCAGTACTTC. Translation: CSVSQGETQYF.